This is a list of T cell receptor beta chains from one sample in a study of Graves' ophthalmopathy and Graves' hyperthyroidism. Each CDR3 protein is one row after TCRdb ran MiXCR on the multiplex PCR reads. The sample records roughly 230,000 distinct CDR3 sequences, approximately 21% being singletons. Sequences were obtained from peripheral blood. These receptors were obtained from a woman aged 45-65 years with Graves' ophthalmopathy. CDR3s include the opening cysteine and the closing phenylalanine or tryptophan. The order of the fields is clone size, V gene, D gene, J gene, CDR3 protein, CDR3 DNA. A D gene is named only where the DNA matches it firmly. Not all rows give a size; the values are once, few, many and, for expanded clones, a class.

clone size: many
V gene: TRBV2
D gene: -
J gene: TRBJ1-2
CDR3 protein: CASREPNSYGYTF
CDR3 DNA: TGTGCCAGCAGGGAGCCCAACAGTTATGGCTACACCTTC

clone size: many
V gene: TRBV15
D gene: -
J gene: TRBJ2-5
CDR3 protein: CATRLGGVGETQYF
CDR3 DNA: TGTGCCACCAGGTTGGGGGGAGTCGGGGAGACCCAGTACTTC

clone size: many
V gene: TRBV12-3/TRBV12-4
D gene: TRBD1
J gene: TRBJ1-1
CDR3 protein: CATGTGGYRTTEAFF
CDR3 DNA: TGTGCCACAGGGACAGGGGGCTATCGGACCACTGAAGCTTTCTTT

clone size: many
V gene: TRBV29-1
D gene: -
J gene: TRBJ1-3
CDR3 protein: CSVRFNSGNTIYF
CDR3 DNA: TGCAGTGTGAGGTTCAACTCTGGAAACACCATATATTTT

clone size: many
V gene: TRBV15
D gene: -
J gene: TRBJ2-5
CDR3 protein: CATSNMGEETQYF
CDR3 DNA: TGTGCCACCAGCAATATGGGGGAAGAGACCCAGTACTTC

clone size: -
V gene: TRBV2
D gene: TRBD1
J gene: TRBJ2-4
CDR3 protein: CASTPRGQGAAWGIQYF
CDR3 DNA: TGTGCCAGCACCCCCCGGGGACAGGGGGCAGCCTGGGGCATTCAGTACTTC

clone size: many
V gene: TRBV29-1
D gene: -
J gene: TRBJ2-7
CDR3 protein: CSVDQGMDEQYF
CDR3 DNA: TGCAGCGTTGACCAGGGGATGGACGAGCAGTACTTC

clone size: -
V gene: TRBV12-3/TRBV12-4
D gene: -
J gene: TRBJ2-7
CDR3 protein: CASSPKPGRKTVEQYF
CDR3 DNA: TGTGCCAGCAGCCCAAAACCCGGACGGAAGACTGTCGAGCAGTACTTC

clone size: many
V gene: TRBV12-3/TRBV12-4
D gene: -
J gene: TRBJ1-5
CDR3 protein: CASSDALGSNQPQHF
CDR3 DNA: TGTGCCAGCAGCGACGCTCTGGGTAGCAATCAGCCCCAGCATTTT

clone size: -
V gene: TRBV27
D gene: TRBD1
J gene: TRBJ2-7
CDR3 protein: CASSPGQGMEYEQYF
CDR3 DNA: TGTGCCAGCAGCCCGGGACAGGGGATGGAATACGAGCAGTACTTC

clone size: many
V gene: TRBV20-1
D gene: TRBD2
J gene: TRBJ2-2
CDR3 protein: CSAMSPSGSTGELFF
CDR3 DNA: TGCAGTGCTATGAGTCCTAGCGGGAGTACCGGGGAGCTGTTTTTT

clone size: many
V gene: TRBV30
D gene: -
J gene: TRBJ2-2
CDR3 protein: CAWSRSNTGELFF
CDR3 DNA: TGTGCCTGGAGTAGATCTAACACCGGGGAGCTGTTTTTT

clone size: many
V gene: TRBV29-1
D gene: TRBD1
J gene: TRBJ1-5
CDR3 protein: CSVSGGLNQPQHF
CDR3 DNA: TGCAGCGTGTCAGGGGGCCTCAATCAGCCCCAGCATTTT

clone size: few
V gene: TRBV5-1
D gene: -
J gene: TRBJ2-2
CDR3 protein: CASHSPPGELFF
CDR3 DNA: TGCGCCAGCCACTCCCCCCCCGGGGAGCTGTTTTTT

clone size: -
V gene: TRBV7-9
D gene: TRBD1
J gene: TRBJ2-5
CDR3 protein: CASSPLGQAQETQHF
CDR3 DNA: TGTGCCAGCAGCCCCCTTGGACAGGCGCAAGAGACCCAGCACTTC

clone size: many
V gene: TRBV7-2
D gene: -
J gene: TRBJ1-6
CDR3 protein: CASSLRDHYNSPLHF
CDR3 DNA: TGTGCCAGCAGCTTACGCGATCATTATAATTCACCCCTCCACTTT

clone size: many
V gene: TRBV7-8
D gene: TRBD1
J gene: TRBJ2-5
CDR3 protein: CASSPTGGAGQETQYF
CDR3 DNA: TGTGCCAGCAGCCCGACAGGGGGCGCGGGCCAAGAGACCCAGTACTTC

clone size: -
V gene: TRBV28
D gene: -
J gene: TRBJ1-5
CDR3 protein: CASSLSGGRYQPQHF
CDR3 DNA: TGTGCCAGCAGTTTATCGGGGGGACGCTATCAGCCCCAGCATTTT

clone size: many
V gene: TRBV20-1
D gene: -
J gene: TRBJ2-5
CDR3 protein: CSARVPAGQETQYF
CDR3 DNA: TGCAGTGCTAGAGTCCCAGCGGGCCAAGAGACCCAGTACTTC

clone size: -
V gene: TRBV7-3
D gene: -
J gene: TRBJ2-5
CDR3 protein: CASSSHGEETQYF
CDR3 DNA: TGTGCCAGCAGCTCCCATGGAGAAGAGACCCAGTACTTC

clone size: many
V gene: TRBV3-1
D gene: -
J gene: TRBJ2-7
CDR3 protein: CASSQEAGNEQYF
CDR3 DNA: TGTGCCAGCAGCCAAGAGGCAGGGAACGAGCAGTACTTC

clone size: many
V gene: TRBV6-5
D gene: -
J gene: TRBJ2-5
CDR3 protein: CASSYFGGTETQYF
CDR3 DNA: TGTGCCAGCAGTTACTTCGGAGGGACAGAGACCCAGTACTTC

clone size: many
V gene: TRBV12-3/TRBV12-4
D gene: TRBD2
J gene: TRBJ2-7
CDR3 protein: CASSSGLARHSF
CDR3 DNA: TGTGCCAGCAGTTCGGGACTAGCGAGACACTCTTTC

clone size: many
V gene: TRBV12-3/TRBV12-4
D gene: -
J gene: TRBJ1-1
CDR3 protein: CASRGVGTEAFF
CDR3 DNA: TGTGCCAGCAGAGGGGTGGGAACTGAAGCTTTCTTT

clone size: few
V gene: TRBV18
D gene: TRBD1
J gene: TRBJ1-1
CDR3 protein: CASSPDWTGAGKEAFF
CDR3 DNA: TGTGCCAGCTCACCGGATTGGACAGGGGCCGGAAAAGAAGCTTTCTTT

clone size: many
V gene: TRBV6-1
D gene: TRBD1
J gene: TRBJ2-7
CDR3 protein: CASSVDRASYEQYF
CDR3 DNA: TGTGCCAGCAGTGTCGACAGGGCCTCCTACGAGCAGTACTTC

clone size: many
V gene: TRBV5-1
D gene: -
J gene: TRBJ2-7
CDR3 protein: CASRLNPSRYEQYF
CDR3 DNA: TGCGCCAGCCGATTAAACCCCTCGAGGTACGAGCAGTACTTC

clone size: once
V gene: TRBV6-5
D gene: -
J gene: TRBJ1-2
CDR3 protein: CASSSTGLTNYGYTF
CDR3 DNA: TGTGCCAGCAGTTCCACAGGATTGACAAACTATGGCTACACCTTC

clone size: many
V gene: TRBV6-5
D gene: TRBD2
J gene: TRBJ2-7
CDR3 protein: CASSSSTSGRIVQYF
CDR3 DNA: TGTGCCAGCAGTTCGTCGACTAGCGGGAGGATCGTGCAGTACTTC

clone size: -
V gene: TRBV2
D gene: -
J gene: TRBJ2-2
CDR3 protein: CASSTGTEVFTGELFF
CDR3 DNA: TGTGCCAGCAGTACCGGGACGGAGGTCTTCACCGGGGAGCTGTTTTTT

clone size: -
V gene: TRBV12-3/TRBV12-4
D gene: -
J gene: TRBJ2-5
CDR3 protein: CASSGRGRGTQYF
CDR3 DNA: TGTGCCAGCAGCGGTAGGGGGCGGGGGACCCAGTACTTC

clone size: few
V gene: TRBV9
D gene: TRBD2
J gene: TRBJ2-4
CDR3 protein: CASSVTIGTSGKNIQYF
CDR3 DNA: TGTGCCAGCAGCGTGACTATTGGGACTAGCGGGAAAAACATTCAGTACTTC

clone size: many
V gene: TRBV7-6
D gene: -
J gene: TRBJ1-5
CDR3 protein: CASSSNSNQPQHF
CDR3 DNA: TGTGCCAGCAGCTCGAATAGCAATCAGCCCCAGCATTTT

clone size: few
V gene: TRBV29-1
D gene: TRBD2
J gene: TRBJ2-7
CDR3 protein: CSVGSRAGGEGEQYF
CDR3 DNA: TGCAGCGTTGGCTCACGAGCGGGAGGGGAGGGCGAGCAGTACTTC

clone size: many
V gene: TRBV4-2
D gene: -
J gene: TRBJ2-2
CDR3 protein: CASTPSANTGELFF
CDR3 DNA: TGTGCCAGCACACCTAGCGCCAACACCGGGGAGCTGTTTTTT

clone size: many
V gene: TRBV19
D gene: -
J gene: TRBJ1-2
CDR3 protein: CASSIVGKVNYGYTF
CDR3 DNA: TGTGCCAGTAGTATAGTAGGGAAAGTTAACTATGGCTACACCTTC

clone size: many
V gene: TRBV10-3
D gene: -
J gene: TRBJ1-1
CDR3 protein: CAILGREDTEAFF
CDR3 DNA: TGTGCCATCTTAGGGCGGGAGGACACTGAAGCTTTCTTT

clone size: many
V gene: TRBV24-1
D gene: -
J gene: TRBJ1-2
CDR3 protein: CATSGDGGIGGYTF
CDR3 DNA: TGTGCCACCAGTGGTGACGGAGGTATCGGTGGCTACACCTTC

clone size: many
V gene: TRBV6-5
D gene: TRBD1
J gene: TRBJ1-5
CDR3 protein: CASRQTGGGHQPQHF
CDR3 DNA: TGTGCCAGCAGACAGACAGGGGGCGGGCATCAGCCCCAGCATTTT

clone size: many
V gene: TRBV2
D gene: TRBD2
J gene: TRBJ2-7
CDR3 protein: CASSGTSGSGGLVYEQYF
CDR3 DNA: TGTGCCAGCAGTGGGACTAGCGGGAGCGGGGGGCTTGTCTACGAGCAGTACTTC

clone size: many
V gene: TRBV7-7
D gene: -
J gene: TRBJ2-7
CDR3 protein: CASSPGPGSGEQYF
CDR3 DNA: TGTGCTAGCAGTCCCGGGCCAGGTAGCGGCGAGCAGTACTTC

clone size: many
V gene: TRBV20-1
D gene: -
J gene: TRBJ2-7
CDR3 protein: CSARDFKEADSYEQYF
CDR3 DNA: TGCAGTGCTAGAGATTTCAAGGAGGCGGACTCCTACGAGCAGTACTTC

clone size: many
V gene: TRBV3-1
D gene: -
J gene: TRBJ2-7
CDR3 protein: CASSPRRASSYEQYF
CDR3 DNA: TGTGCCAGCAGCCCACGCAGGGCCAGCTCCTACGAGCAGTACTTC

clone size: -
V gene: TRBV6-5
D gene: -
J gene: TRBJ1-2
CDR3 protein: CASSYTLDSYYGYTF
CDR3 DNA: TGTGCCAGCAGTTACACACTTGACAGCTACTATGGCTACACCTTC

clone size: -
V gene: TRBV2
D gene: -
J gene: TRBJ1-6
CDR3 protein: CASRRSNSPLHF
CDR3 DNA: TGTGCCAGCAGGAGAAGCAATTCACCCCTCCACTTT

clone size: many
V gene: TRBV29-1
D gene: -
J gene: TRBJ1-2
CDR3 protein: CSVEDQRKGYGYTF
CDR3 DNA: TGCAGCGTTGAAGATCAGCGGAAGGGCTATGGCTACACCTTC

clone size: once
V gene: TRBV15
D gene: -
J gene: TRBJ1-1
CDR3 protein: CATSRDLFGQTTNTEAFF
CDR3 DNA: TGTGCCACCAGCAGAGATCTGTTCGGACAGACCACGAACACTGAAGCCTTCTTT

clone size: -
V gene: TRBV15
D gene: -
J gene: TRBJ1-5
CDR3 protein: CATRDPISNQPQHF
CDR3 DNA: TGTGCCACCAGGGATCCCATTAGCAATCAGCCCCAGCATTTT